These 23 T cell receptor beta chains originate from one sample sequenced in a study of blood T cell repertoires in COVID-19. Generated by immunoSEQ multiplex PCR, the TCRdb table keeps only in-frame clones and is missing some. The sample shows around 100,000 clones, approximately 90% of them seen only once. Material: peripheral blood. These receptors originate from a human donor in a cohort sampled during active COVID-19.

This clone showed up just a few times. The V gene is TRBV19, the J gene TRBJ2-2, with 7 bases identical to TRBD2. The CDR3 covers 14 residues. CDR1 LNHDA and CDR2 SQIVND come from the germline V gene (reference sequence). With 9 bases clipped from V and 4 bases from J, the junction kept 8 bases outside the gene matches. The CDR3 protein is CASSLGGSTGELFF. For the CDR3, the DNA is TGTGCCAGCAGCTTGGGGGGGTCCACCGGGGAGCTGTTTTTT.

The DNA of the CDR3 is TGTGCCAGCAGTTTATCCGAGGATTACAACGGCGGCTACACCTTC. It specifies CASSLSEDYNGGYTF. This chain connects TRBV27 to TRBJ1-2; no reliable D call. This CDR3 is built from 15 residues. Per germline, CDR1 MNHEY and CDR2 SMNVEV (reference sequence). V lost 0 bases, J lost 8 bases, and 16 bases lay in between.

V and J are TRBV30 and TRBJ1-4; 10 positions agree with TRBD1. Germline loops: CDR1 GTSNPN, CDR2 SVGIG (reference sequence). V was clipped by 2 bases and J by 7 bases; unmatched bases: 4. There are 14 residues in the CDR3. CDR3 amino acids: CAWSRQGAGEKLFF. CDR3 coding DNA: TGTGCCTGGAGTAGACAGGGGGCCGGTGAAAAACTGTTTTTT.

The V gene is TRBV3-1 (or the pseudogene TRBV3-2), the J gene TRBJ1-4, with 7 positions matching TRBD1. The CDR3 loop spans 15 amino acids. The trim removed 6 bases at V and 4 bases at J, leaving 8 bases unmatched. The V gene's germline CDR1 is LGHDT and CDR2 YNNKEL (reference sequence). This chain's CDR3 is CASSPGGPYNEKLFF. The CDR3 nucleotides read TGTGCCAGCAGTCCAGGGGGGCCCTATAATGAAAAACTGTTTTTT.

The chain uses TRBV7-6 and TRBJ2-1, with 16 bases matching TRBD2. The germline V gene encodes CDR1 SGHVS and CDR2 FNYEAQ. The ends lost 5 bases at V and 6 bases at J; junction bases unmatched: 7. The CDR3 length is 17 residues. CDR3: CASSTGLAGGRGNEQFF. The DNA for the CDR3 is TGTGCCAGCAGCACGGGACTAGCGGGGGGGCGCGGCAATGAGCAGTTCTTC.

This rearrangement joins TRBV15 to TRBJ1-2; 8 nucleotides align to TRBD1. The CDR3 totals 13 residues. Germline CDR1 and CDR2: LNHNV and YYDKDF (reference sequence). V lost 1 base, J lost 7 bases, and 2 bases stayed unmatched. The chain's CDR3 is CATSRGDRGGYTF. The CDR3 DNA sequence: TGTGCCACCAGCAGAGGTGACAGGGGTGGCTACACCTTC. Using reference TRBV15 and TRBJ1-2 for the parts outside the CDR3, the full variable domain is DAMVIQNPRYQVTQFGKPVTLSCSQTLNHNVMYWYQQKSSQAPKLLFHYYDKDFNNEADTPDNFQSRRPNTSFCFLDIRSPGLGDTAMYLCATSRGDRGGYTFGSGTRLTVV.

The chain is built from TRBV7-9 and TRBJ2-1, with TRBD2 identical over 7 bases. J lost 2 bases, V lost 4 bases, and 8 bases had no gene match. The CDR3 length is 16 residues. Germline V gene sequence: CDR1 SEHNR, CDR2 FQNEAQ (reference sequence). CDR3 amino acids: CASSSLTGTTYNEQFF. The DNA of the CDR3 is TGTGCCAGCAGCTCCTTAACCGGGACTACCTACAATGAGCAGTTCTTC.

The chain has TRBV5-6 and TRBJ2-2; 7 nucleotides agree with TRBD2. CDR1 SGHDT and CDR2 YYEEEE come from the germline V gene. The CDR3 has 17 residues. V gave up 4 bases and J gave up 2 bases; unmatched junction bases: 11. DNA of the CDR3: TGTGCCAGCAGCCTGGATCCGGGACTATCAAACACCGGGGAGCTGTTTTTT. It translates to CASSLDPGLSNTGELFF.

This clone was detected a few times. V is TRBV19 and J is TRBJ1-2, with 7 bases matching TRBD1. The CDR3 has 14 residues. The junction had 15 bases not matched to a gene; V was cut back by 5 bases and J by 12 bases. Germline V gene lookup returns CDR1 LNHDA and CDR2 SQIVND (reference sequence). CDR3 sequence (DNA): TGTGCCAGTAGTGCCGTGGGACAGAATCGGAGGAACACCTTC. This gives the protein CASSAVGQNRRNTF.

The rearrangement uses TRBV7-2 and TRBJ2-1; 8 bases agree with TRBD2. This CDR3 has 15 residues. Germline lookup yields CDR1 SGHTA and CDR2 FQGNSA. With 3 bases clipped from V and 7 bases from J, the junction kept 8 bases outside the gene matches. The CDR3 loop is CASSFTSGGGNEQFF. The CDR3 DNA reads TGTGCCAGCAGCTTCACTAGCGGAGGGGGTAATGAGCAGTTCTTC.

The gene calls are TRBV29-1 and TRBJ2-5, with 12 bases identical to TRBD2. The CDR3 extends over 14 amino acids. Trimming at V came to 6 bases and at J to 5 bases, leaving 7 bases not matched to a gene. Germline assignment: CDR1 SQVTM and CDR2 ANQGSEA. CDR3 sequence reads: CSVALAGGRETQYF. In nucleotides, the CDR3 is TGCAGCGTGGCTCTAGCGGGAGGGAGGGAGACCCAGTACTTC.

This chain connects TRBV6-5 to TRBJ2-1, with D uncertain. This CDR3 contains 12 residues. Trimming took 4 bases from V and 5 from J, leaving 6 bases between them. Germline V gene sequence: CDR1 MNHEY, CDR2 SVGAGI. The CDR3 DNA reads as TGTGCCAGCAGTTCCCTAGACAATGAGCAGTTCTTC. Translated, it gives CASSSLDNEQFF.

The chain is built from TRBV9 and TRBJ1-2, with 9 bases that match TRBD1. Germline V gene data show CDR1 as SGDLS and CDR2 as YYNGEE. J was trimmed by 5 bases and V by 2 bases; bases with no gene match: 10. This CDR3 has 16 amino acids. The CDR3 protein is CASSVATGGESYGYTF. The CDR3 DNA reads as TGTGCCAGCAGCGTCGCAACAGGGGGCGAAAGTTATGGCTACACCTTC.

The chain combines TRBV9 with TRBJ1-4; the D gene is possibly TRBD1 (6 bases). The CDR3 is made up of 16 amino acids. Trimming removed 3 bases at V and 6 bases at J, with 18 bases between. Germline V gene lookup returns CDR1 SGDLS and CDR2 YYNGEE. CDR3 DNA: TGTGCCAGCAGCGAGGGGGATTGGGCTCCCCATGAAAAACTGTTTTTT. Its protein product is CASSEGDWAPHEKLFF.

This clone showed up just a few times. V and J are TRBV5-1 and TRBJ2-7; D is perhaps TRBD2 (5 bases). Looked up from germline, CDR1 is SGHRS and CDR2 is YFSETQ. CDR3 length: 14 amino acids. Trimming took 0 bases from V and 0 from J, leaving 7 bases between them. CDR3 nucleotides: TGCGCCAGCAGCTTGGACGGAGGCTCCTACGAGCAGTACTTC. Protein: CASSLDGGSYEQYF.

The gene calls are TRBV5-1 and TRBJ2-7; 11 bases are shared with TRBD1. Germline V gene data show CDR1 as SGHRS and CDR2 as YFSETQ. Trimming at V came to 4 bases and at J to 9 bases, leaving 12 bases not matched to a gene. The CDR3 is 15 amino acids. CDR3 DNA: TGCGCCAGCAGCGTAGGGACAGGGGGTGAAGTACGGCAGTACTTC. Translation: CASSVGTGGEVRQYF. Combining the CDR3 with reference TRBV5-1 and TRBJ2-7 gives the whole variable domain KAGVTQTPRYLIKTRGQQVTLSCSPISGHRSVSWYQQTPGQGLQFLFEYFSETQRNKGNFPGRFSGRQFSNSRSEMNVSTLELGDSALYLCASSVGTGGEVRQYFGPGTRLTVT.

The chain combines TRBV9 with TRBJ1-2; weak D call: TRBD1 (5 bases). The V and J ends lost 0 bases and 5 bases respectively, with 11 bases between them. This CDR3 has 14 amino acids. CDR1 SGDLS and CDR2 YYNGEE come from the germline V gene. The CDR3 reads CASSVGRGLYGYTF. The CDR3 DNA sequence: TGTGCCAGCAGCGTAGGGAGGGGACTGTATGGCTACACCTTC.

A few counts support this clone. The V and J genes are TRBV29-1 and TRBJ2-7, with TRBD1 matching 7 bases. The CDR3 runs 15 residues. After removal of 2 bases from V and 0 bases from J, the junction contained 7 bases not matched to a gene. Germline-derived CDR1 and CDR2 are SQVTM and ANQGSEA. This CDR3 is CSVERQGTSSYEQYF. CDR3 sequence (DNA): TGCAGCGTTGAAAGACAGGGTACTAGCTCCTACGAGCAGTACTTC.

The chain is built from TRBV18 and TRBJ2-3; 10 bases match TRBD2. Unmatched junction bases numbered 7, after V lost 3 bases and J lost 1 base. CDR1 is KGHSH and CDR2 is LQKENI in the germline V gene. The CDR3 loop spans 17 amino acids. The CDR3 nucleotides read TGTGCCAGCTCACCTATTCCTCTAGCGGGGGGCACAGATACGCAGTATTTT. Protein product: CASSPIPLAGGTDTQYF.

The chain links TRBV11-2 to TRBJ2-7, with D tentatively TRBD2 (5 bases). V was pared by 3 bases and J by 3 bases, with 6 bases between. The CDR3 length is 12 residues. CDR1 and CDR2 (germline): SGHAT, FQNNGV. Here the CDR3 DNA reads TGTGCCAGCAGCTTTGAGGGCTACGAGCAGTACTTC. Translating it yields CASSFEGYEQYF.

V gene TRBV7-5 combines with J gene TRBJ1-6; the D call in the table, TRBD1, was not verified against the DNA. TRBV7-5 is labeled a pseudogene. The CDR3 totals 17 residues. CDR3 protein: CARSPPSSAGGDSPLHF. The CDR3, as DNA: TGTGCCAGAAGCCCCCCTAGTTCGGCAGGGGGCGACTCACCCCTCCACTTT.

The chain carries TRBV28 and TRBJ1-2, with 12 bases aligning to TRBD1. Per germline, CDR1 MDHEN and CDR2 SYDVKM. The CDR3 contains 15 residues. J gave up 4 bases and V 5 bases, and 5 bases lay outside the gene matches. CDR3: CASSKPGQGAYGYTF. CDR3 DNA sequence: TGTGCCAGCAGTAAACCGGGACAGGGGGCCTATGGCTACACCTTC.

The V gene is TRBV27, the J gene TRBJ1-5; perhaps TRBD1 as D (6 bases). From germline, CDR1 is MNHEY and CDR2 SMNVEV (reference sequence). This CDR3 is built from 13 residues. Trimming cost V 6 bases and J 4 bases, with 10 bases left between them. Written as DNA, the CDR3 is TGTGCCAGCAGCCCTAGGGGGAATCAGCCCCAGCATTTT. Translated: CASSPRGNQPQHF.